This entry features one TCR beta chain sequence. The entry originates in a study of shared clonotypes between healthy human individuals. This CDR3 region has 11 residues. Per germline, CDR1 MDHEN and CDR2 SYDVKM. Trimming shortened V by 5 bases and J by 5 bases, and 6 bases separated the two germline ends. Method: immunoSEQ multiplex PCR; TCRdb's copy keeps in-frame clones and lacks some. The repertoire includes hundreds of thousands of clones, over 60% of them detected once, and about an eighth sits in the top ten. The source is a woman in her 40s in good health. Some clones in this sample may be carry-over from other donors' samples. V is TRBV28 and J is TRBJ1-2; D is uncertain. Sequencing was performed on PBMCs. The CDR3 here is CASSTGYGYTF. The CDR3 DNA is TGTGCCAGCAGTACGGGATATGGCTACACCTTC.